This TCR beta chain was obtained from a study of CD8+ T cells in alopecia areata. Study at large: Treated patients were given 5 to 10 mg oral tofacitinib twice daily. Severity scoring for treated patients was based on the percentage of affected scalp area.

Investigators isolated RNA and reverse transcribed it into cDNA to act as the sequencing template. The method was immunoSEQ multiplex PCR; TCRdb's version includes in-frame clones alone and lacks a portion of them. The sample records over 95,000 clones, around 60% being singletons. On this clone: Its antigen remains unknown.

Findings and limits, study-wide: Unlike in mice, where it was clearer, TCR sharing across patients was less clear, possibly HLA-related.

Described treatment: oral pan-JAK inhibitor, 5-10 mg twice daily. Peripheral blood and lesional scalp punch biopsies were taken from alopecia areata patients. CDR3 length equals 14 residues. CDR1 and CDR2 from the germline V gene are SNHLY and FYNNEI. V shed 10 bases and J shed 6 bases, with 19 bases lying between them. This TCR was recovered from a human donor with alopecia areata. The sample consisted of CD8+ T cells sorted from blood, taken at week 4, from a patient treated with tofacitinib. V gene TRBV2 combines with J gene TRBJ2-1; the D is unclear. CDR3 sequence reads: CATHLGFGSNEQFF. CDR3 nucleotides: TGTGCCACACACCTAGGTTTCGGATCCAATGAGCAGTTCTTC.